The T cell receptor beta chain described here comes from a study of blood T cell repertoires in COVID-19. Study as a whole: There were acute and convalescent COVID-19 samples, and they came from the United States, Italy and Spain. Sample material is recorded as cDNA or gDNA derived from T cells, B-cell-depleted T cells, or PBMCs.

The germline CDR1 and CDR2 sequences are LNHDA and SQIVND (reference sequence). The CDR3 extends over 12 amino acids. V shed 5 bases and J shed 1 base, with 6 bases lying between them. In the authors' methods: It was from reference gene primer amplification that nucleated cell counts were estimated. Produced via immunoSEQ multiplex PCR; TCRdb's table is partial and in-frame only. From that table come the V and J calls and clone size; the DNA was used to work out D and trimming. The profile shows some 180,000 clones, 85% to 90% of them singletons. The origin of this receptor is a man aged 40-55 years with active or convalescent COVID-19. Sequencing used peripheral blood. V is TRBV19 and J is TRBJ2-7; D uncertain. The CDR3 DNA is TGTGCCAGTAGTGTGAGTTCCTACGAGCAGTACTTC. Amino acid sequence: CASSVSSYEQYF.